This passage covers 26 T cell receptor beta chains from one sample sequenced in a study of blood T cell repertoires in COVID-19. The table came from immunoSEQ multiplex PCR; TCRdb's copy has only in-frame clones and leaves some out. The sample has about 120,000 clones; less than 90% are singletons. The sample taken for sequencing was peripheral blood. Source of these receptors: a man aged 25-45 years with acute or convalescent COVID-19.

The chain joins TRBV9 to TRBJ2-1; 7 nucleotides line up with TRBD1. V lost 4 bases, J lost 3 bases, and 10 bases stayed unmatched. Looked up from germline, CDR1 is SGDLS and CDR2 is YYNGEE. This CDR3 contains 16 residues. CDR3 sequence reads: CASSHRQGVNYNEQFF. The CDR3 DNA follows: TGTGCCAGCAGCCACAGACAGGGCGTCAACTACAATGAGCAGTTCTTC. Drawing the rest from reference TRBV9 and TRBJ2-1, the complete variable domain is DSGVTQTPKHLITATGQRVTLRCSPRSGDLSVYWYQQSLDQGLQFLIQYYNGEERAKGNILERFSAQQFPDLHSELNLSSLELGDSALYFCASSHRQGVNYNEQFFGPGTRLTVL.

V usage is TRBV6-2 or TRBV6-3 and J usage is TRBJ2-1, with 7 bases aligning to TRBD1. V lost 3 bases, J lost 4 bases, and 3 bases stayed unmatched. The germline gives CDR1 MNHEY, CDR2 SVGEGT. The CDR3 totals 14 residues. The chain's CDR3 is CASSYRDSYNEQFF. DNA for the CDR3: TGTGCCAGCAGTTATCGGGACAGTTACAATGAGCAGTTCTTC.

J is TRBJ1-1 and V is TRBV30, with D hard to call. V lost 0 bases to trimming and J lost 7 bases, with 12 bases between them. This CDR3 region has 13 residues. CDR1 is GTSNPN and CDR2 is SVGIG in the germline V gene (reference sequence). CDR3 loop: CAWSVLGGIEAFF. Written as DNA, the CDR3 is TGTGCCTGGAGTGTACTCGGAGGCATTGAAGCTTTCTTT.

This clone was detected only once. J is TRBJ1-1 and V is TRBV13; TRBD1 aligns across 8 bases. Germline V gene sequence: CDR1 PRHDT, CDR2 FYEKMQ (reference sequence). CDR3 size: 13 residues. Trimming at V came to 4 bases and at J to 6 bases, leaving 4 bases not matched to a gene. This chain's CDR3 is CASSSPDRAEAFF. The CDR3 region has the DNA TGTGCCAGCAGCTCGCCGGACAGGGCTGAAGCTTTCTTT.

This chain's CDR3 is CASSLEGAGELFF. The DNA for the CDR3 is TGTGCCAGCAGTTTAGAGGGGGCCGGGGAGCTGTTTTTT. The chain is built from TRBV12-3 or TRBV12-4 and TRBJ2-2; D possibly corresponds to TRBD1 (6 bases). With 1 base removed from V and 6 bases from J, the gap between germline ends came to 6 bases. This CDR3 is 13 amino acids long.

The chain uses TRBV5-1 and TRBJ2-3, with 7 bases fitting TRBD2. Germline V CDR1 and CDR2: SGHRS, YFSETQ. The CDR3 has 16 residues. The V gene end was trimmed by 0 bases and the J gene end by 5 bases; junction bases not matched to a gene: 9. The CDR3 protein is CASSLGFGSGGDTQYF. As DNA, the CDR3 is TGCGCCAGCAGCTTGGGCTTTGGGTCGGGAGGAGATACGCAGTATTTT.

This rearrangement joins TRBV4-1 to TRBJ1-5; 8 bases line up with TRBD1. Germline V gene sequence: CDR1 MGHRA, CDR2 YSYEKL. This CDR3 has 15 residues. The J segment lost 1 base and the V segment lost 6 bases, leaving 5 bases of the junction unmatched. The CDR3 spells CASSYGQGSNQPQHF. Written as DNA, the CDR3 is TGCGCCAGCAGTTACGGACAGGGAAGCAATCAGCCCCAGCATTTT.

This chain links TRBV19 with TRBJ1-5, with D hard to call. Per the germline V gene, CDR1 is LNHDA and CDR2 is SQIVND (reference sequence). The V end was cut by 6 bases, the J end by 7 bases, with 16 bases between. This CDR3 comprises 14 residues. Here the CDR3 reads CASSNIAARQPQHF. DNA of the CDR3: TGTGCCAGTAGCAACATAGCCGCCCGACAGCCCCAGCATTTT.

The gene calls are TRBV19 and TRBJ1-4; 7 bases fit TRBD1. V dropped 6 bases and J dropped 0; count of bases not matched to a gene: 4. Looked up from germline, CDR1 is LNHDA and CDR2 is SQIVND (reference sequence). This CDR3 contains 15 residues. Here the CDR3 reads CASRPGQSTNEKLFF. CDR3 in DNA: TGTGCCAGTAGACCGGGACAGTCAACTAATGAAAAACTGTTTTTT.

The rearrangement links TRBV2 to TRBJ1-2; unclear D gene. The CDR3 loop spans 11 amino acids. Trimming removed 8 bases at V and 1 base at J, with 5 bases between. Germline V gene data show CDR1 as SNHLY and CDR2 as FYNNEI. The CDR3 DNA follows: TGTGCCAGCTATTATAACTATGGCTACACCTTC. It specifies CASYYNYGYTF.

This clone was seen a few times. This chain joins TRBV10-3 and TRBJ1-1; 9 nucleotides agree with TRBD1. Trimming cost V 3 bases and J 4 bases; bases outside gene matches: 0. Germline V gene sequence: CDR1 ENHRY, CDR2 SYGVKD. The CDR3 contains 13 residues. CDR3 nucleotides: TGTGCCATCAGTGAACAGGGGGCCACTGAAGCTTTCTTT. Its translation is CAISEQGATEAFF.

This chain connects TRBV5-5 to TRBJ1-2; D ambiguous. The germline V gene has CDR1 SGHKS and CDR2 YYEKEE (reference sequence). The V end lost 4 bases, the J end lost 3 bases, and 16 bases lay between the germline ends. The CDR3 contains 15 residues. CDR3 in amino acids: CASSLATNIHYGYTF. The CDR3 nucleotides read TGTGCCAGCAGCCTGGCAACGAACATCCACTATGGCTACACCTTC.

The chain links TRBV6-5 to TRBJ1-2; D is ambiguous. The CDR3 totals 14 residues. The germline CDR1 and CDR2 sequences are MNHEY and SVGAGI. The ends were cut back, 8 bases at V and 4 bases at J, with 17 bases in the middle. The CDR3 DNA reads TGTGCCAGCCGGCGGGAGCCCCTTGGCTATGGCTACACCTTC. Amino acid sequence: CASRREPLGYGYTF.

The chain has TRBV14 and TRBJ1-1, with 12 bases aligning to TRBD1. V trimming: 0 bases; J trimming: 6 bases; junction bases outside the gene matches: 8. This CDR3 is built from 17 residues. Per germline, CDR1 SGHDN and CDR2 FVKESK. The DNA of the CDR3 is TGTGCCAGCAGCCAAGATGGGACAGGGGGCTTCTACCCTGAAGCTTTCTTT. It translates to CASSQDGTGGFYPEAFF. The whole variable domain, filled in from reference TRBV14 and TRBJ1-1, reads EAGVTQFPSHSVIEKGQTVTLRCDPISGHDNLYWYRRVMGKEIKFLLHFVKESKQDESGMPNNRFLAERTGGTYSTLKVQPAELEDSGVYFCASSQDGTGGFYPEAFFGQGTRLTVV.

This chain links TRBV9 with TRBJ2-2; weak D call: TRBD1 (5 bases). CDR3 size: 14 residues. Trimming shortened V by 0 bases and J by 5 bases, and 8 bases separated the two germline ends. Germline V gives CDR1 SGDLS, CDR2 YYNGEE. The CDR3 region is CASSVVSGTGELFF. CDR3 DNA: TGTGCCAGCAGCGTAGTATCAGGGACCGGGGAGCTGTTTTTT.

This chain joins TRBV7-9 and TRBJ1-6, with a tentative D call TRBD1 (6 bases). The CDR3 is 13 residues long. The V and J ends lost 5 bases and 9 bases respectively, with 11 bases between them. In germline, CDR1 is SEHNR, CDR2 FQNEAQ (reference sequence). CDR3 sequence reads: CASSVTGFSPLHF. Written as DNA, the CDR3 is TGTGCCAGCAGCGTAACAGGGTTTTCACCCCTCCACTTT.

This clone was observed once. The chain employs TRBV19 and TRBJ2-3; maybe TRBD2 (6 bases). Germline assignment: CDR1 LNHDA and CDR2 SQIVND (reference sequence). V was pared by 8 bases and J by 0 bases, with 15 bases between. The CDR3 totals 15 residues. CDR3 amino acids: CASGLGGGSTDTQYF. As DNA, the CDR3 is TGTGCCAGTGGCCTCGGGGGAGGAAGCACAGATACGCAGTATTTT.

This chain links TRBV19 with TRBJ1-2, with TRBD1 as a possible D gene (6 bases). V was trimmed by 0 bases and J by 4 bases, leaving 12 bases between them. This CDR3 has 15 amino acids. Germline CDR1 is LNHDA and CDR2 is SQIVND (reference sequence). CDR3: CASSIDLGASYGYTF. The CDR3 bases are TGTGCCAGTAGTATAGATCTGGGGGCCAGCTATGGCTACACCTTC.

CDR3 residues: CASSVGQGAYEQYF. The DNA for the CDR3 is TGTGCCAGCAGCGTCGGACAGGGAGCCTACGAGCAGTACTTC. The chain joins TRBV5-5 to TRBJ2-7; the match to TRBD1 covers 8 bases. CDR3 size: 14 residues. J lost 2 bases, V lost 4 bases, and 5 bases had no gene match. From germline, CDR1 is SGHKS and CDR2 YYEKEE (reference sequence).

The chain recombines TRBV15 with TRBJ2-3, with D perhaps matching TRBD2 (6 bases). Germline V gene lookup returns CDR1 LNHNV and CDR2 YYDKDF (reference sequence). V was pared by 2 bases and J by 2 bases, with 17 bases between. The CDR3 is made up of 17 amino acids. DNA of the CDR3: TGTGCCACCAGCAGACCGGGGGACGGGGTTTACACAGATACGCAGTATTTT. It is translated as CATSRPGDGVYTDTQYF. The entire variable domain, with the rest obtained from reference TRBV15 and TRBJ2-3, is as follows: DAMVIQNPRYQVTQFGKPVTLSCSQTLNHNVMYWYQQKSSQAPKLLFHYYDKDFNNEADTPDNFQSRRPNTSFCFLDIRSPGLGDTAMYLCATSRPGDGVYTDTQYFGPGTRLTVL.

Remarks on this clone: A junction boundary mismatches the germline segment, possibly from a read error. The rearrangement uses TRBV6-5 and TRBJ2-1; D remains ambiguous. The CDR3 covers 15 residues. Germline CDR1 MNHEY, CDR2 SVGAGI. This CDR3 is CASSYRLGSHNEQFF. The CDR3 DNA is TGTGCCAGCAGTTACCGCCTTGGCTCCCACAATGAGCAGTTCTTC.

This clone was observed a few times. The chain employs TRBV25-1 and TRBJ1-2; 7 bases are shared with TRBD1. Germline V lookup: CDR1 MGHDK, CDR2 SYGVNS. CDR3 length: 13 residues. Trimming cost V 8 bases and J 5 bases; bases outside gene matches: 8. The CDR3 region is CASSPGQSYGYTF. The CDR3 region has the DNA TGTGCCAGCTCCCCGGGACAGTCATATGGCTACACCTTC.

The chain recombines TRBV10-1 with TRBJ2-3; unclear D gene. Germline V lookup: CDR1 WNHNN, CDR2 SYGVQD (reference sequence). CDR3 size: 15 residues. The V and J ends lost 3 bases and 4 bases respectively, with 14 bases between them. The CDR3 DNA follows: TGCGCCAGCAGTGAAGGAGTTCTCCCGCCAGATACGCAGTATTTT. This gives the protein CASSEGVLPPDTQYF.

The rearrangement joins TRBV4-3 to TRBJ1-3; perhaps TRBD1 as D (5 bases). V was clipped by 0 bases and J by 4 bases, with 10 bases between them. Germline lookup yields CDR1 LGHNA and CDR2 YSLEER. This CDR3 region has 15 residues. The CDR3 loop reads CASSQELGLGNTIYF. The CDR3 nucleotides are TGCGCCAGCAGCCAAGAATTGGGGCTAGGAAACACCATATATTTT.

The chain carries TRBV5-4 and TRBJ2-2; D perhaps matches TRBD1 (5 bases). The CDR3 length is 14 residues. V lost 1 base and J 4 bases, leaving 8 bases between the germline ends. Germline CDR1 SGHNT, CDR2 YYREEE (reference sequence). In DNA form, the CDR3 reads TGTGCCAGCAGCTTGAGGCAGGGCACCGGGGAGCTGTTTTTT. Protein: CASSLRQGTGELFF.

The chain links TRBV12-3 or TRBV12-4 to TRBJ2-7, with 7 bases matching TRBD1. Unmatched junction bases numbered 2, after V lost 8 bases and J lost 4 bases. This CDR3 has 11 amino acids. The CDR3 region is CASGTVYEQYF. The CDR3 DNA is TGTGCCAGCGGGACAGTTTACGAGCAGTACTTC.